A single sample gave rise to the 32 T cell receptor beta chains below, sequenced in a study of cytomegalovirus exposure and HLA in healthy donors. This PCR relied on a set of 60 Vbeta primers and 13 Jbeta primers. The assay was immunoSEQ multiplex PCR, and TCRdb's table has in-frame clones only and misses some. Of about 98,000 clones listed, approximately 82% are singletons. Sequenced input: PBMCs. The receptors come from a female donor in good health and CMV-seropositive.

This clone turned up a few times. J is TRBJ1-6 and V is TRBV27; 12 bases align to TRBD1. The CDR3 loop spans 22 amino acids. V lost 2 bases and J lost 2; bases outside the gene matches: 16. Germline assignment: CDR1 MNHEY and CDR2 SMNVEV (reference sequence). Here the CDR3 reads CASSLRPRLGDRGPPYNSPLHF. In DNA form, the CDR3 reads TGTGCCAGCAGTTTACGGCCCCGGTTGGGGGACAGGGGGCCCCCCTATAATTCACCCCTCCACTTT.

The V and J genes are TRBV11-2 and TRBJ2-7; D is perhaps TRBD1 (6 bases). The germline CDR1 and CDR2 sequences are SGHAT and FQNNGV. V was pared by 0 bases and J by 0 bases, with 12 bases between. The CDR3 totals 16 residues. The CDR3 coding sequence is TGTGCCAGCAGCTTAGACAGGGGCCGGACCTCCTACGAGCAGTACTTC. Its translation is CASSLDRGRTSYEQYF. Combining the CDR3 with reference TRBV11-2 and TRBJ2-7 gives the whole variable domain EAGVAQSPRYKIIEKRQSVAFWCNPISGHATLYWYQQILGQGPKLLIQFQNNGVVDDSQLPKDRFSAERLKGVDSTLKIQPAKLEDSAVYLCASSLDRGRTSYEQYFGPGTRLTVT.

The J gene is TRBJ1-1, the V gene TRBV28, with D perhaps TRBD1 (5 bases). The CDR3 totals 14 residues. Per the germline V gene, CDR1 is MDHEN and CDR2 is SYDVKM. V was pared by 3 bases and J by 4 bases, with 12 bases between. This CDR3 reads CASSFFGHPTEAFF. In nucleotides, the CDR3 is TGTGCCAGCAGTTTTTTCGGACACCCCACTGAAGCTTTCTTT.

The chain carries TRBV11-2 and TRBJ2-7; tentative D call: TRBD1 (6 bases). The V end was cut by 0 bases, the J end by 0 bases, with 12 bases between. Germline V lookup: CDR1 SGHAT, CDR2 FQNNGV. The CDR3 has 16 amino acids. CDR3 nucleotides: TGTGCCAGCAGCTTAGACAGGGGCCGGCCCTCCTACGAGCAGTACTTC. Protein sequence: CASSLDRGRPSYEQYF.

The chain is built from TRBV15 and TRBJ1-5, with 7 bases matching TRBD1. Trimming cost V 9 bases and J 0 bases; bases outside gene matches: 5. Germline V gene sequence: CDR1 LNHNV, CDR2 YYDKDF (reference sequence). The CDR3 contains 14 residues. DNA of the CDR3: TGTGCCACAGGGACAGCGAATAGCAATCAGCCCCAGCATTTT. Its translation: CATGTANSNQPQHF.

V is TRBV28 and J is TRBJ1-1; TRBD1 might be the D (5 bases). The CDR3 length is 14 residues. Trimming removed 2 bases at V and 8 bases at J, with 15 bases between. Germline CDR1 is MDHEN and CDR2 is SYDVKM. CDR3 nucleotides: TGTGCCAGCAGTTTAACCAGGGTGCGAAAAGAAGCTTTCTTT. Translation: CASSLTRVRKEAFF.

The chain links TRBV5-1 to TRBJ2-7, with TRBD1 matching 8 bases. This CDR3 has 14 amino acids. The J segment lost 3 bases and the V segment lost 6 bases, leaving 8 bases of the junction unmatched. Per the germline V gene, CDR1 is SGHRS and CDR2 is YFSETQ. The CDR3: CASKDGQGLYEQYF. CDR3 nucleotide sequence: TGCGCCAGCAAAGACGGACAGGGCCTCTACGAGCAGTACTTC.

Only one count was recorded for this clone. CDR3 nucleotides: TGTGCCAGCAGTTACTTCCCGACAGGGGGCGCCGGGGAGCTGTTTTTT. This sequence encodes CASSYFPTGGAGELFF. V usage is TRBV6-5 and J usage is TRBJ2-2; 10 positions match TRBD1. The junction had 5 bases not matched to a gene; V was cut back by 1 base and J by 6 bases. The CDR3 runs 16 residues. Germline V gives CDR1 MNHEY, CDR2 SVGAGI.

The rearrangement uses TRBV7-2 and TRBJ2-7; D unclear. CDR1 and CDR2 (germline): SGHTA, FQGNSA. The CDR3 is made up of 11 amino acids. V was clipped by 5 bases and J by 3 bases, with 5 bases between them. CDR3 in amino acids: CASSPNYEQYF. DNA for the CDR3: TGTGCCAGCAGCCCTAACTACGAGCAGTACTTC.

V usage is TRBV13 and J usage is TRBJ1-1, with D perhaps matching TRBD1 (6 bases). This CDR3 is 14 amino acids long. Looked up from germline, CDR1 is PRHDT and CDR2 is FYEKMQ (reference sequence). V lost 6 bases and J lost 1, with 12 bases in between. The CDR3 sequence is CASRLGQENTEAFF. CDR3 DNA sequence: TGTGCCAGCAGGTTGGGACAAGAGAACACTGAAGCTTTCTTT.

CDR3 sequence: CASNFGPINSPLHF. CDR3 sequence (DNA): TGTGCCAGTAATTTTGGGCCGATTAATTCACCCCTCCACTTT. The chain combines TRBV19 with TRBJ1-6; D not certain. CDR3 length: 14 residues. In germline, CDR1 is LNHDA, CDR2 SQIVND (reference sequence). Trimming cost V 7 bases and J 6 bases, with 13 bases left between them. Complete variable domain (other parts from reference TRBV19 and TRBJ1-6): DGGITQSPKYLFRKEGQNVTLSCEQNLNHDAMYWYRQDPGQGLRLIYYSQIVNDFQKGDIAEGYSVSREKKESFPLTVTSAQKNPTAFYLCASNFGPINSPLHFGNGTRLTVT.

This rearrangement joins TRBV19 to TRBJ1-1; 9 bases align to TRBD1. Germline V gives CDR1 LNHDA, CDR2 SQIVND (reference sequence). The CDR3 is 14 residues long. After removal of 8 bases from V and 1 base from J, the junction contained 5 bases not matched to a gene. DNA for the CDR3: TGTGCCAGTGGGACAGGGCACGAGAACACTGAAGCTTTCTTT. Translated: CASGTGHENTEAFF.

This sequence joins TRBV7-2 and TRBJ2-1; 11 nucleotides align to TRBD1. Trimming removed 5 bases from V and 10 bases from J; junction bases left unmatched: 13. CDR1 is SGHTA and CDR2 is FQGNSA in the germline V gene. This CDR3 contains 16 residues. CDR3 loop: CASSPRGTGGMGEQFF. CDR3 DNA sequence: TGTGCCAGCAGCCCTAGGGGGACAGGGGGAATGGGGGAGCAGTTCTTC.

V and J are TRBV29-1 and TRBJ2-5, with D maybe TRBD2 (5 bases). This CDR3 has 15 residues. Trimming pared 7 bases from V and 4 bases from J, leaving 22 bases between. CDR1 SQVTM and CDR2 ANQGSEA come from the germline V gene. CDR3 DNA sequence: TGCAGCGCGTCCCCAGGACTCCAATACGGAGAGACCCAGTACTTC. As protein: CSASPGLQYGETQYF. The complete variable domain, with remaining parts taken from reference TRBV29-1 and TRBJ2-5, reads SAVISQKPSRDICQRGTSLTIQCQVDSQVTMMFWYRQQPGQSLTLIATANQGSEATYESGFVIDKFPISRPNLTFSTLTVSNMSPEDSSIYLCSASPGLQYGETQYFGPGTRLLVL.

CDR3 nucleotide sequence: TGTGCCAGCAGCTTAGGGACAGCCAACACTGAAGCTTTCTTT. The encoded protein is CASSLGTANTEAFF. The genes are TRBV7-8 and TRBJ1-1, with a possible D match to TRBD1 (6 bases). V was trimmed by 1 base and J by 2 bases, leaving 8 bases between them. The CDR3 runs 14 residues. CDR1 and CDR2 (germline): SGHVS, FQNEAQ.

The J gene is TRBJ1-1, the V gene TRBV5-1; no clear D. Trimming took 0 bases from V and 0 from J, leaving 6 bases between them. CDR1 is SGHRS and CDR2 is YFSETQ in the germline V gene. The CDR3 spans 14 residues. The CDR3 protein is CASSLELMNTEAFF. The CDR3 region has the DNA TGCGCCAGCAGCTTGGAGCTAATGAACACTGAAGCTTTCTTT.

The chain has TRBV5-6 and TRBJ1-2, with 7 positions matching TRBD1. The J segment lost 3 bases and the V segment lost 2 bases, leaving 13 bases of the junction unmatched. Germline V gene data show CDR1 as SGHDT and CDR2 as YYEEEE. The CDR3 consists of 17 residues. The CDR3: CASSFWSTGVFDYGYTF. CDR3 DNA sequence: TGTGCCAGCAGCTTCTGGTCAACAGGGGTGTTTGACTATGGCTACACCTTC.

The genes are TRBV2 and TRBJ1-4, with D perhaps matching TRBD1 (6 bases). The CDR3 has 19 residues. Germline lookup yields CDR1 SNHLY and CDR2 FYNNEI. With 3 bases removed from V and 3 bases from J, the gap between germline ends came to 23 bases. For the CDR3, the DNA is TGTGCCAGCAGTGACCCTACAGGGTACGGTCAGGTTGCTAATGAAAAACTGTTTTTT. Its translation is CASSDPTGYGQVANEKLFF.

The chain recombines TRBV9 with TRBJ1-1; 10 nucleotides align to TRBD1. The V gene end was trimmed by 2 bases and the J gene end by 1 base; junction bases not matched to a gene: 8. The CDR3 is 17 residues long. Per germline, CDR1 SGDLS and CDR2 YYNGEE. The CDR3 bases are TGTGCCAGCAGCGTGGCCGGGACAGGGGTTCGGAACACTGAAGCTTTCTTT. This encodes CASSVAGTGVRNTEAFF.

CDR3 amino acids: CASSPVGQGSAEAFF. For the CDR3, the DNA is TGTGCCAGCAGCCCAGTTGGACAGGGATCGGCTGAAGCTTTCTTT. V and J are TRBV14 and TRBJ1-1; TRBD1 matches 8 bases. The V segment lost 4 bases and the J segment 6 bases; nucleotides outside the gene matches: 10. This CDR3 has 15 amino acids. CDR1 SGHDN and CDR2 FVKESK come from the germline V gene.

Concerning this clone: Germline and junction disagree at one end, which may indicate a read error. V and J are TRBV7-9 and TRBJ2-5; 12 bases fit TRBD2. This CDR3 has 15 amino acids. Per the germline V gene, CDR1 is SEHNR and CDR2 is FQNEAQ (reference sequence). CDR3 in DNA: TGTTCCAGCAGCTTCCTAGCGGGGGGGGTAGAGACCCAGTACTTC. Its translation: CSSSFLAGGVETQYF.

This chain links TRBV5-1 with TRBJ2-2; D is possibly TRBD2 (5 bases). The CDR3 is made up of 16 amino acids. Trimming shortened V by 0 bases and J by 5 bases, and 14 bases separated the two germline ends. Germline-derived CDR1 and CDR2 are SGHRS and YFSETQ. Written as DNA, the CDR3 is TGCGCCAGCAGCTTGGGTGGCTCCCGGGGAACCGGGGAGCTGTTTTTT. Translating gives CASSLGGSRGTGELFF.

V gene TRBV7-9 combines with J gene TRBJ2-3; no clear D gene. The CDR3 totals 15 residues. In germline, CDR1 is SEHNR, CDR2 FQNEAQ (reference sequence). The germline V and J ends were trimmed by 4 bases and 4 bases, with 15 bases remaining between them. CDR3 in amino acids: CASSYLLVTPDTQYF. CDR3 in DNA: TGTGCCAGCAGCTACCTCCTAGTCACGCCAGATACGCAGTATTTT.

This chain links TRBV5-1 with TRBJ2-7, with D possibly being TRBD2 (7 bases). V gave up 0 bases and J gave up 7 bases, with 17 bases separating them. This CDR3 has 15 residues. CDR1 SGHRS and CDR2 YFSETQ come from the germline V gene. CDR3 amino acids: CASSLAGGPAREQYF. The CDR3 region has the DNA TGCGCCAGCAGCTTGGCCGGGGGGCCGGCGCGGGAGCAGTACTTC.

This chain links TRBV10-1 with TRBJ1-1; D might be TRBD1 (5 bases). This CDR3 has 13 amino acids. Trimming cost V 5 bases and J 1 base, with 8 bases left between them. The germline V gene has CDR1 WNHNN and CDR2 SYGVQD (reference sequence). This CDR3 is CASSQGANTEAFF. The CDR3 coding sequence is TGCGCCAGCAGTCAGGGCGCGAACACTGAAGCTTTCTTT.

The chain recombines TRBV6-1 with TRBJ1-5; weak D call: TRBD1 (5 bases). V was clipped by 7 bases and J by 1 base, with 14 bases between them. CDR3 size: 15 residues. CDR1 and CDR2 (germline): MNHNS, SASEGT. In DNA, the CDR3 is TGTGCCAGCACCCCTTGGGGGGAAAGCAATCAGCCCCAGCATTTT. It is translated as CASTPWGESNQPQHF.

The chain recombines TRBV27 with TRBJ2-2; 11 nucleotides line up with TRBD2. The V gene end was trimmed by 6 bases and the J gene end by 7 bases; junction bases not matched to a gene: 4. Germline CDR1 is MNHEY and CDR2 is SMNVEV (reference sequence). This CDR3 spans 14 amino acids. CDR3 sequence: CASSLGLAGGELFF. CDR3 coding DNA: TGTGCCAGCAGCCTTGGACTAGCGGGCGGGGAGCTGTTTTTT.

V usage is TRBV5-1 and J usage is TRBJ2-3, with D perhaps matching TRBD2 (6 bases). Germline CDR1 is SGHRS and CDR2 is YFSETQ. The CDR3 has 15 residues. Trimming cost V 0 bases and J 4 bases, with 12 bases left between them. The CDR3, as DNA: TGCGCCAGCAGCTTGGTGGTCGGGGGACCAGATACGCAGTATTTT. This gives the protein CASSLVVGGPDTQYF.

J is TRBJ1-2 and V is TRBV5-7, with D hard to call. Being an ORF, TRBV5-7 has a function that is uncertain. V was shortened by 1 base and J by 0 bases, with 7 bases between the two germline ends. The CDR3 consists of 14 residues. The CDR3 loop is CASSLPSANYGYTF. Written as DNA, the CDR3 is TGTGCCAGCAGCTTGCCTTCGGCTAACTATGGCTACACCTTC.

For this clone: At one of its ends the junction is not consistent with the germline gene, which may arise from a read error. In nucleotides, the CDR3 is TGTGCCAGCAGGGAAGTGAGTGGGAACACTGAAGCTTTCTTT. It is translated as CASREVSGNTEAFF. V gene TRBV2 combines with J gene TRBJ1-1; the D is unclear. Germline V gene data show CDR1 as SNHLY and CDR2 as FYNNEI. The CDR3 runs to 14 residues.

CDR3 sequence reads: CASSEYGDRGYEQYF. The DNA of the CDR3 is TGTGCCAGCAGTGAATACGGGGACAGGGGTTACGAGCAGTACTTC. The rearrangement links TRBV6-1 to TRBJ2-5; 10 nucleotides match TRBD1. The J call may not be correct, given that the DNA end is closer to TRBJ2-7. Germline V gene data show CDR1 as MNHNS and CDR2 as SASEGT. This CDR3 has 15 residues.

Only one count was recorded for this clone. The gene calls are TRBV16 and TRBJ1-5; D is undetermined. The CDR3 sequence is 14 residues long. Trimming took off 2 bases at V and 9 bases at J, with 14 bases between the two ends. Germline V gene data show CDR1 as KGHSY and CDR2 as FQNENV. The CDR3 reads CASSQAPGRPPQHF. The CDR3 bases are TGTGCCAGCAGCCAAGCCCCCGGGAGGCCGCCCCAGCATTTT.